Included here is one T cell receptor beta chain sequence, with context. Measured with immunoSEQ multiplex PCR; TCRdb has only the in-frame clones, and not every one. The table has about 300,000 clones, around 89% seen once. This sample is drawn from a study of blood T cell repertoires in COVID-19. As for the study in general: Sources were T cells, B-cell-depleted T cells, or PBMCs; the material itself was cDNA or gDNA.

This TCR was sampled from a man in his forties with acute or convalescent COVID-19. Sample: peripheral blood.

The CDR3 region has the DNA TGTGCCAGCAGCCATGGGACAGGGGAAAACACCATATATTTT. Its protein is CASSHGTGENTIYF. V gene TRBV4-2 combines with J gene TRBJ1-3, with 10 bases fitting TRBD1. Germline V gene sequence: CDR1 LGHNA, CDR2 YNFKEQ. CDR3 length: 14 residues. J lost 6 bases, V lost 3 bases, and 2 bases had no gene match.